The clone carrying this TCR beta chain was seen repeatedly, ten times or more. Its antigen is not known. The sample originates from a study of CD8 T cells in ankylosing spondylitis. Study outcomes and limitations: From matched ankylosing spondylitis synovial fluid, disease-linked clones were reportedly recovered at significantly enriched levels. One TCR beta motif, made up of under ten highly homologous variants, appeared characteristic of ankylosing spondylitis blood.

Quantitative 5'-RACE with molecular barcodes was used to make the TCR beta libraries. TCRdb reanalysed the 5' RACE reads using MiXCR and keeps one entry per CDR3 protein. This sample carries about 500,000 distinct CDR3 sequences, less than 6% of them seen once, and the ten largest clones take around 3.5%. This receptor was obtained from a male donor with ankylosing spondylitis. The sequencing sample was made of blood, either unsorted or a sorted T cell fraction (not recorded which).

CDR3 region: CASTPFDGRATDTQYF. DNA of the CDR3: TGTGCCAGCACCCCCTTCGACGGGAGGGCCACGGATACGCAGTATTTT. The rearrangement uses TRBV12-3 or TRBV12-4 and TRBJ2-3; 8 bases align to TRBD2. CDR3 length equals 16 residues. The V segment lost 7 bases and the J segment 6 bases; nucleotides outside the gene matches: 15.